The TCR beta chain described here comes from a study of shared clonotypes between healthy human individuals. The germline V gene encodes CDR1 SGHTA and CDR2 FQGNSA. J gave up 9 bases and V 8 bases, and 12 bases lay outside the gene matches. This CDR3 has 15 residues. Study outcomes and limitations: Represented diversity (both genetic and exposure-history) was limited by the small number of donors.

This table comes from immunoSEQ multiplex PCR, and its TCRdb copy is limited to in-frame clones, with some not included. The data show some 1.4 million clones, roughly 96% seen once. With respect to this clone: Its target is unknown.

The gene calls are TRBV7-2 and TRBJ2-1; 11 bases align to TRBD2. The material sequenced was naive CD4+ T cells sorted from blood. As to subset: CD45RA+ positively selected. The TCR was taken from a man aged 30 to 45 in good health. The CDR3 DNA follows: TGTGCCAGCGGCGACGTAGCGGGAGGGCCGGGTGAGCAGTTCTTC. It yields the protein CASGDVAGGPGEQFF.